The next 5 T cell receptor beta chains were all read from a single sample in a study of blood T cell repertoires in COVID-19. Using immunoSEQ multiplex PCR, the repertoire was profiled, and TCRdb retains in-frame clones only, with some absent. Altogether 200,000 or so clones are present, roughly four fifths being singletons, with the ten largest covering around 3%. Sequenced material: peripheral blood. Source of these receptors: a woman aged 30 to 39 who had recovered from COVID-19.

The chain links TRBV20-1 to TRBJ2-1, with a possible D match to TRBD2 (6 bases). The CDR3 runs 14 residues. The V gene lost 3 bases and the J gene lost 8 bases, with 17 bases spanning the gap. Germline CDR1 reads DFQATT; CDR2 reads SNEGSKA (reference sequence). CDR3 sequence (DNA): TGCAGTGCTAGTTCCGGGACTTCGTACGATGAGCAGTTCTTC. It specifies CSASSGTSYDEQFF.

The rearrangement joins TRBV27 to TRBJ2-1; D remains unclear. The CDR3 consists of 12 residues. V lost 1 base and J lost 6, with 4 bases in between. From germline, CDR1 is MNHEY and CDR2 SMNVEV (reference sequence). The CDR3 reads CASSLYGNEQFF. For the CDR3, the DNA is TGTGCCAGCAGTTTATACGGCAATGAGCAGTTCTTC.

The chain combines TRBV19 with TRBJ2-3; 9 nucleotides agree with TRBD2. V gave up 4 bases and J gave up 4 bases; unmatched junction bases: 9. Germline CDR1 and CDR2: LNHDA and SQIVND (reference sequence). CDR3 length equals 16 residues. CDR3 in amino acids: CASSRGSGSRADTQYF. The CDR3, as DNA: TGTGCCAGTAGTAGAGGTAGCGGGAGTCGCGCAGATACGCAGTATTTT. Complete variable domain (other parts from reference TRBV19 and TRBJ2-3): DGGITQSPKYLFRKEGQNVTLSCEQNLNHDAMYWYRQDPGQGLRLIYYSQIVNDFQKGDIAEGYSVSREKKESFPLTVTSAQKNPTAFYLCASSRGSGSRADTQYFGPGTRLTVL.

J is TRBJ1-1 and V is TRBV30; possibly TRBD1 for D (5 bases). V lost 3 bases and J lost 1, with 9 bases in between. The CDR3 contains 13 residues. Germline V gene lookup returns CDR1 GTSNPN and CDR2 SVGIG (reference sequence). The CDR3 loop is CAWRGGENTEAFF. In DNA form, the CDR3 reads TGTGCCTGGAGGGGGGGAGAGAACACTGAAGCTTTCTTT.

The V and J genes are TRBV6-5 and TRBJ2-3, with 7 bases identical to TRBD2. V dropped 2 bases and J dropped 5; count of bases not matched to a gene: 4. CDR3 size: 14 residues. Germline V gene data show CDR1 as MNHEY and CDR2 as SVGAGI. The DNA for the CDR3 is TGTGCCAGCAGTTACACCGGGGGGAAAGATACGCAGTATTTT. Amino acids: CASSYTGGKDTQYF.